A selection of T cell receptor beta chains follows, all from one sample in a study of long-term antiretroviral therapy in people with HIV. The data were produced by immunoSEQ multiplex PCR, yet TCRdb's version contains in-frame clones alone and is incomplete. The table includes about 32,000 clones, roughly 88% detected once. The input for sequencing was unsorted PBMCs, taken 2.2 years after starting antiretroviral therapy. All receptors derive from a man between 18 and 35 years old with HIV. Each CDR3 is given without its conserved first and last residue. The D gene is left open where the match is weak. Where a row states a size, it is once, few, many or the class of an expanded clone; other rows omit it.

clone_size j_call d_call v_call cdr3_aa
. TRBJ2-1 . TRBV7-3 ASSPRVGSSYNEQF
. TRBJ1-5 . TRBV28 ASSLRSRGNQPQH
. TRBJ1-5 . TRBV6-6 ASRYQGDQPQH
. TRBJ2-7 . TRBV19 ASSIDSGTYEQY
. TRBJ2-7 . TRBV7-9 ASVLGLNEQY
. TRBJ2-1 TRBD2 TRBV27 ASSLGRGNEQF
. TRBJ2-7 TRBD1 TRBV5-5 ASSFEGTAYYEQY
. TRBJ2-5 . TRBV6-4 ASSGGLSGQETQY
. TRBJ1-1 . TRBV27 ASSFRENTEAF
. TRBJ1-4 . TRBV28 ASSLASQGEKLF
. TRBJ1-5 TRBD1 TRBV7-2 ASSLEAGGGMAQH
. TRBJ2-7 TRBD1 TRBV4-3 ASSQGGFGTGSSYEQY
. TRBJ2-7 TRBD2 TRBV30 AWRGLAELRWEQY
. TRBJ2-2 . TRBV6-4 ASSPESTGELF
. TRBJ2-3 . TRBV7-9 ASSLEVTDTQY
. TRBJ2-2 TRBD2 TRBV10-3 TISGPTSGRANTGELF
once TRBJ2-7 . TRBV25-1 ASSDSYEQY
. TRBJ1-1 TRBD1 TRBV27 ASSPLRQGTEAF
. TRBJ2-3 TRBD1 TRBV5-1 ASRWGYRGPADTQY
. TRBJ2-7 TRBD1 TRBV6-5 ASGRGGQGAYEQY
. TRBJ2-5 . TRBV5-4 ASSPNDRKFQETQY
. TRBJ1-1 . TRBV5-6 ASSSSRGAF